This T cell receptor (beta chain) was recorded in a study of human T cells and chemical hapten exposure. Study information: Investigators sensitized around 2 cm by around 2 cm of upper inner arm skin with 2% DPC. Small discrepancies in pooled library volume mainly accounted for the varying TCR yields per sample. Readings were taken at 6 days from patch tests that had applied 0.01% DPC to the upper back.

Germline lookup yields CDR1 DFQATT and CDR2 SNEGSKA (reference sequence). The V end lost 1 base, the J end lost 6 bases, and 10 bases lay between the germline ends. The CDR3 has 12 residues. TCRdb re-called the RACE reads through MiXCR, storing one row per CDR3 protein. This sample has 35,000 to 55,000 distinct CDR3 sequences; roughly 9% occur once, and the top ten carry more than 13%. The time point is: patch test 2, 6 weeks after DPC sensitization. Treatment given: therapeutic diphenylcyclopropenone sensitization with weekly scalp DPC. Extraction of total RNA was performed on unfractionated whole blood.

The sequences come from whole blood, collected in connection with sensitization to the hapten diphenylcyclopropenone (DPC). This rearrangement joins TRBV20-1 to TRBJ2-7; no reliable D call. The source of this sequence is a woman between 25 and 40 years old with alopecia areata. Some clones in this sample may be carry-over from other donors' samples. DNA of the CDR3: TGCAGTGCTAGAGGTGGCTTGGGCGAGCAGTACTTC. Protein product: CSARGGLGEQYF.